These T cell receptor beta chains were read from a single sample in a study of Graves' ophthalmopathy and Graves' hyperthyroidism. TCRdb re-derived calls from the multiplex PCR reads in MiXCR, one entry per CDR3 protein. The sample lists over a million distinct CDR3 sequences; about 35% were seen once. Sequencing was carried out using peripheral blood or thyroid tissue (not recorded which). Source of these receptors: an adult man with Graves' hyperthyroidism. Each CDR3 is given with its conserved first and last residue. A D gene is named only where the DNA matches it firmly. Where a row states a size, it is once, few, many or the class of an expanded clone; other rows omit it.

D gene	J gene	V gene	clone size	CDR3 DNA	CDR3 protein
NA	TRBJ2-7	TRBV7-2	many	TGTGCCAGCAGCTTAAACTACCGGAACGAGCAGTACTTC	CASSLNYRNEQYF
NA	TRBJ1-1	TRBV2	NA	TGTGCCAGCAGCAAACGACAGAACGCTGAAGCTTTCTTT	CASSKRQNAEAFF
NA	TRBJ1-1	TRBV29-1	NA	TGCAGCGTTGAAGACAGGGTTGGGAACACTGAAGCTTTCTTT	CSVEDRVGNTEAFF
TRBD1	TRBJ1-6	TRBV7-9	NA	TGTGCCACCAGCGGTGGGACAGGGGCGAATTCACCCCTCCACTTT	CATSGGTGANSPLHF
TRBD1	TRBJ1-4	TRBV25-1	few	TGTGCCAGCAGTGAATCCGGGACAGGGGCCGAAAAACTGTTTTTT	CASSESGTGAEKLFF
NA	TRBJ2-5	TRBV29-1	many	TGCAGCGTTGTTGGGGCAGGATATCACCAAGAGACCCAGTACTTC	CSVVGAGYHQETQYF
NA	TRBJ2-7	TRBV20-1	many	TGCAGTGCTAGAGGTCCAGGGTCGGGAGCCTACGAGCAGTACTTC	CSARGPGSGAYEQYF
NA	TRBJ2-2	TRBV5-6	NA	TGTGCCAGCAGCCCTTCGTTACATCCGGAACATTCGTGGACCGGGGAGCTGTTTTTT	CASSPSLHPEHSWTGELFF
NA	TRBJ2-5	TRBV9	NA	TGTGCCAGCAGCGCCGGGGGAGGTCGGCCCGGGGAGAAGACCCAGTACTTC	CASSAGGGRPGEKTQYF
TRBD2	TRBJ2-3	TRBV25-1	few	TGTGCCAGCAGTGAACAGCGGGGGAGCACAGATACGCAGTATTTT	CASSEQRGSTDTQYF
TRBD1	TRBJ2-7	TRBV29-1	few	TGCAGCGTTGAAGAGACGGGGACAGGGGCCTGCGAGCAGTACTTC	CSVEETGTGACEQYF
NA	TRBJ2-2	TRBV3-1	many	TGTGCCAGCAGCAGGTTAGACACCGGGGAGCTGTTTTTT	CASSRLDTGELFF
NA	TRBJ2-6	TRBV4-3	many	TGCGCCAGCAGCCAAGTCGGAATGCGCTTTGGGGCCAACGTCCTGACTTTC	CASSQVGMRFGANVLTF
NA	TRBJ2-7	TRBV7-8	many	TGTGCCAGCAGCTTAAGTGAACTAAACTACGAGCAGTACTTC	CASSLSELNYEQYF
NA	TRBJ2-7	TRBV4-1	few	TGCGCCAGCAGCCAAGTCGGAAATGCCTACGAGCAGTACTTC	CASSQVGNAYEQYF
NA	TRBJ2-7	TRBV7-2	NA	TGTGCCAGCAGCTTGGTGCGGGGACAGACCTACGAGCAGTACTTC	CASSLVRGQTYEQYF